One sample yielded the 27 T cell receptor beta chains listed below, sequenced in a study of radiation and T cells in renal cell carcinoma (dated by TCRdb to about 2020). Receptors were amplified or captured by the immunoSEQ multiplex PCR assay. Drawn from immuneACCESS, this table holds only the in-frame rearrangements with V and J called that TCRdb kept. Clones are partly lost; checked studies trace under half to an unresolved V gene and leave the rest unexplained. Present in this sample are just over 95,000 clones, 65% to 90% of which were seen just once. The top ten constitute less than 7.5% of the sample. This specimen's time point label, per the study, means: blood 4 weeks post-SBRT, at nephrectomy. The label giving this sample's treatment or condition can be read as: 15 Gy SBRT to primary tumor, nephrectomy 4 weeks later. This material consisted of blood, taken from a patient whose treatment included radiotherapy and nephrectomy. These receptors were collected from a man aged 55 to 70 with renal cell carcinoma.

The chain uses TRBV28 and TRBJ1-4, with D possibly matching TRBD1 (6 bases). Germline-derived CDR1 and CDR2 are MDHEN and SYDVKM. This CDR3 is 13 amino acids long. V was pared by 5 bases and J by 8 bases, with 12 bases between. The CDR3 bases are TGTGCCAGCAGTCTAGGACAGATCGAAAAACTGTTTTTT. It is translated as CASSLGQIEKLFF.

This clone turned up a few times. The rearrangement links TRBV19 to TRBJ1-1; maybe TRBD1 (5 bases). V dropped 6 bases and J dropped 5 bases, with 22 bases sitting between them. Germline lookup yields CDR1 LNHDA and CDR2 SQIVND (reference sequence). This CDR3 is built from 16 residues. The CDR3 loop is CASRTEGSRASTEAFF. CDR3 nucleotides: TGTGCCAGTAGGACCGAGGGGAGTAGGGCATCGACTGAAGCTTTCTTT.

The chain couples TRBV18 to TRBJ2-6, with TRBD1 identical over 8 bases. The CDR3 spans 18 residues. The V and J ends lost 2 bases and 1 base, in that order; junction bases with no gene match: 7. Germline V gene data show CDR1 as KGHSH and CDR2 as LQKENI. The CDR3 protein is CASSPRPGGASGANVLTF. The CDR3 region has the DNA TGTGCCAGCTCACCAAGACCAGGGGGCGCGTCTGGGGCCAACGTCCTGACTTTC.

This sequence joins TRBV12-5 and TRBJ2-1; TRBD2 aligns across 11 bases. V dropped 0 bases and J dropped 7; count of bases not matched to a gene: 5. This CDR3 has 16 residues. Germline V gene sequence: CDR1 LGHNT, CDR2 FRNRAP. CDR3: CASGLVVSSGRNEQFF. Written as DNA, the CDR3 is TGTGCTAGTGGTTTGGTAGTTTCTAGCGGGAGGAATGAGCAGTTCTTC.

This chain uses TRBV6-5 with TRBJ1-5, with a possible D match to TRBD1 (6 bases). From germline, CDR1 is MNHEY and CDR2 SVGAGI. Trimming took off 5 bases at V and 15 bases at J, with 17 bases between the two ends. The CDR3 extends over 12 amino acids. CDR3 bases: TGTGCCAGCAGTAGTGATCAGGGGCCTCTGCATTTT. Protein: CASSSDQGPLHF.

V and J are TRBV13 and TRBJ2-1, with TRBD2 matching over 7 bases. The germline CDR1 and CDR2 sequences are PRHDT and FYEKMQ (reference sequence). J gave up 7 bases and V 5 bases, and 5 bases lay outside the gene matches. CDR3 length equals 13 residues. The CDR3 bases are TGTGCCAGCAGCCCTGAACTAGCGAATGAGCAGTTCTTC. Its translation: CASSPELANEQFF.

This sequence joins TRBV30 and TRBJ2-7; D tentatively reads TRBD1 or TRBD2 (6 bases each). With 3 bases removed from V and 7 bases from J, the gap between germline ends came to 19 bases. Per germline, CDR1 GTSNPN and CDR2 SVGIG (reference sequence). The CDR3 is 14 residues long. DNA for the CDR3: TGTGCCTGGAGGGGGGGCTGGGCTTATGAAGAGCAGTACTTC. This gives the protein CAWRGGWAYEEQYF.

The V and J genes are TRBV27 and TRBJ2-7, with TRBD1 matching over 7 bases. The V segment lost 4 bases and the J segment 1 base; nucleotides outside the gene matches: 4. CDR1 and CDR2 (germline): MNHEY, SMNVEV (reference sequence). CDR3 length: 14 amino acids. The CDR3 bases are TGTGCCAGCAGTTCGACAGGGCATTCCTACGAGCAGTACTTC. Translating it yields CASSSTGHSYEQYF.

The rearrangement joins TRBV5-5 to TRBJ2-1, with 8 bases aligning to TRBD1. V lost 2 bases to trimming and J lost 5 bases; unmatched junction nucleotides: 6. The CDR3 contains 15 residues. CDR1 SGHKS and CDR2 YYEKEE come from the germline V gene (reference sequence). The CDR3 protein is CASSFRDRLNNEQFF. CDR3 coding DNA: TGTGCCAGCAGCTTCCGGGACAGGCTAAACAATGAGCAGTTCTTC. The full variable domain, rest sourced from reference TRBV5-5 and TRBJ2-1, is DAGVTQSPTHLIKTRGQQVTLRCSPISGHKSVSWYQQVLGQGPQFIFQYYEKEERGRGNFPDRFSARQFPNYSSELNVNALLLGDSALYLCASSFRDRLNNEQFFGPGTRLTVL.

This chain's CDR3 is CASSQESQLYYEQYF. The CDR3, as DNA: TGCGCCAGCAGCCAAGAATCCCAGCTTTACTACGAGCAGTACTTC. The chain has TRBV4-1 and TRBJ2-7; unclear D gene. The CDR3 totals 15 residues. Trimming removed 0 bases from V and 3 bases from J, with 12 bases in between. Germline-derived CDR1 and CDR2 are MGHRA and YSYEKL.

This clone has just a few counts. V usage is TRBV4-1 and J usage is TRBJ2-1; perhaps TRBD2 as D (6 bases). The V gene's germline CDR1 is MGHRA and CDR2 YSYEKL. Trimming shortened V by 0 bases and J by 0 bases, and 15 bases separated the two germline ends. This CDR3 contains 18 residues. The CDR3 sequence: CASSQDGSGRRSYNEQFF. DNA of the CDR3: TGCGCCAGCAGCCAAGATGGTAGCGGAAGACGCTCCTACAATGAGCAGTTCTTC.

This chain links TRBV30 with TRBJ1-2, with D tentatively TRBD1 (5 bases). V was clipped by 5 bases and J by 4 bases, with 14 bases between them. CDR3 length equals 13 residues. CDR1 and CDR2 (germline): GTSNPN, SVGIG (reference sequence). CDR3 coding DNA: TGTGCCTGGGGAAGGGACCGGCCCTATGGCTACACCTTC. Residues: CAWGRDRPYGYTF.

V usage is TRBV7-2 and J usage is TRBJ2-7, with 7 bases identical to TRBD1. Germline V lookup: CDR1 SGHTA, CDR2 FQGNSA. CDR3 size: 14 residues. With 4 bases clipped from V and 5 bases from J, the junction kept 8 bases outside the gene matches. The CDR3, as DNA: TGTGCCAGCAGCTATGGTAGGGGGCAGAACGAGCAGTACTTC. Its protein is CASSYGRGQNEQYF.

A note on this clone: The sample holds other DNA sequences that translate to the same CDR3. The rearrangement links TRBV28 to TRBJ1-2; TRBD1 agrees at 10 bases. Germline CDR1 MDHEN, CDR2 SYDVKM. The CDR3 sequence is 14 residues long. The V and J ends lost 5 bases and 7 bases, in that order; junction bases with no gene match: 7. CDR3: CASSPSRDRGGYTF. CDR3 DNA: TGTGCCAGCAGTCCCAGCCGGGACAGGGGTGGCTACACCTTC.

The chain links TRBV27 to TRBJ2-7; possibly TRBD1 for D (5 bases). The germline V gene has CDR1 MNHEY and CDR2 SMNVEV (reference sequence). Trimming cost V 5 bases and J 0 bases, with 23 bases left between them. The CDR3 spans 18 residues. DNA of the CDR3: TGTGCCAGCAGTCGTTATGGAACCCTGTCAGGGCGCTCCTACGAGCAGTACTTC. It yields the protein CASSRYGTLSGRSYEQYF.

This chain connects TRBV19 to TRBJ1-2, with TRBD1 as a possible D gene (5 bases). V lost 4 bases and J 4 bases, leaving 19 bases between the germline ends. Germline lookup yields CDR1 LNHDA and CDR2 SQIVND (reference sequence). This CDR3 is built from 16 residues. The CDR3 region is CASSSGREQAIYGYTF. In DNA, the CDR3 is TGTGCCAGTAGTAGCGGAAGAGAACAGGCTATCTATGGCTACACCTTC.

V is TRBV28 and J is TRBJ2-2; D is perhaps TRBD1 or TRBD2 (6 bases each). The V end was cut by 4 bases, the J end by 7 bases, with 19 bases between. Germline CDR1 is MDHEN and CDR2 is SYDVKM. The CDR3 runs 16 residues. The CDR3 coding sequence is TGTGCCAGCAGTTCCGTCAGGGGAGGTCGACACGGGGAGCTGTTTTTT. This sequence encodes CASSSVRGGRHGELFF.

The CDR3 DNA follows: TGTGCCAGCAGCTTAGCCGCAGGATCCACTGAAGCTTTCTTT. Amino acids: CASSLAAGSTEAFF. V gene TRBV7-8 combines with J gene TRBJ1-1; D is unresolved. The V and J ends lost 0 bases and 4 bases respectively, with 9 bases between them. The CDR3 totals 14 residues. Germline lookup yields CDR1 SGHVS and CDR2 FQNEAQ.

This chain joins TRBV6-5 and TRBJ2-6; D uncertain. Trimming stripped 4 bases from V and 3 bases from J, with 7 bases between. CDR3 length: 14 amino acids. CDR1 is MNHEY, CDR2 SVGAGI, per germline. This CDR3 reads CASSWGYGANVLTF. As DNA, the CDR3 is TGTGCCAGCAGTTGGGGATATGGGGCCAACGTCCTGACTTTC.

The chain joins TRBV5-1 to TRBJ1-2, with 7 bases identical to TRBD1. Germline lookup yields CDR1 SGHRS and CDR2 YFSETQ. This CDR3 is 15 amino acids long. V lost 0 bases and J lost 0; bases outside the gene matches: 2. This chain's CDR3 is CASSLGQGTNYGYTF. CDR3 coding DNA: TGCGCCAGCAGCTTGGGACAGGGAACTAACTATGGCTACACCTTC.

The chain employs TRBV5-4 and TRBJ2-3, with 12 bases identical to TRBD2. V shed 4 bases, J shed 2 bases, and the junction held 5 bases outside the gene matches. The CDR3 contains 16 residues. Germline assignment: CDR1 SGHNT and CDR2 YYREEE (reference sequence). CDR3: CASSERTSGVTDTQYF. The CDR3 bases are TGTGCCAGCAGCGAACGGACTAGCGGGGTCACAGATACGCAGTATTTT.

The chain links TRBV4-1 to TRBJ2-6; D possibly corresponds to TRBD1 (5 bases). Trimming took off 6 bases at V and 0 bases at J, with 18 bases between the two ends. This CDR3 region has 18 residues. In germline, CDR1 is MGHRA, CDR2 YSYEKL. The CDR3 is CASRHGAGHLSGANVLTF. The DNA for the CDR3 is TGCGCCAGCAGACATGGGGCCGGCCATCTCTCTGGGGCCAACGTCCTGACTTTC.

CDR3 DNA sequence: TGTGCCAGCAGCTTCCTCGGGACGGACTATGGCTACACCTTC. Protein: CASSFLGTDYGYTF. The rearrangement links TRBV6-1 to TRBJ1-2; TRBD1 might be the D (5 bases). This CDR3 is built from 14 residues. V lost 6 bases to trimming and J lost 3 bases, with 14 bases between them. In germline, CDR1 is MNHNS, CDR2 SASEGT.

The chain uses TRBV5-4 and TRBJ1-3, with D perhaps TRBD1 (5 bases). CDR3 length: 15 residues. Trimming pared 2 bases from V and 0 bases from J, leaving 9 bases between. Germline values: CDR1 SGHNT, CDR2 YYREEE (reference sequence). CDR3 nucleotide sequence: TGTGCCAGCAGCTTTGGGCAGGGCTCTGGAAACACCATATATTTT. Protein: CASSFGQGSGNTIYF.

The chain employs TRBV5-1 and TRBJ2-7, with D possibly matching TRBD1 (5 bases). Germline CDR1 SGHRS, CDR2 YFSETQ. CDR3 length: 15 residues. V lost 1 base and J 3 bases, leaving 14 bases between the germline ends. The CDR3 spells CASSLRQGTGYEQYF. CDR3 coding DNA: TGCGCCAGCAGCTTGCGGCAGGGAACGGGCTACGAGCAGTACTTC. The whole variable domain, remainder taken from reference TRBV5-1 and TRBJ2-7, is KAGVTQTPRYLIKTRGQQVTLSCSPISGHRSVSWYQQTPGQGLQFLFEYFSETQRNKGNFPGRFSGRQFSNSRSEMNVSTLELGDSALYLCASSLRQGTGYEQYFGPGTRLTVT.

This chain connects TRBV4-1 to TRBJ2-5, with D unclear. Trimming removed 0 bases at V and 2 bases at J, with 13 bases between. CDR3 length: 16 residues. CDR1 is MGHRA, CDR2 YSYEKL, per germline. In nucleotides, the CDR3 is TGCGCCAGCAGCCAAGAGGTGCACTACGCGCAAGAGACCCAGTACTTC. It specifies CASSQEVHYAQETQYF.

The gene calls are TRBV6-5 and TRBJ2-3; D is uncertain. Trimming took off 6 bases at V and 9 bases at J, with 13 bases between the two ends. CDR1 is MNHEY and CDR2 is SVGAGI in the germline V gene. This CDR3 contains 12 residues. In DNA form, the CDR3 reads TGTGCCAGCAGCGGCCCGGGCTTCACGCAGTATTTT. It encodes CASSGPGFTQYF.